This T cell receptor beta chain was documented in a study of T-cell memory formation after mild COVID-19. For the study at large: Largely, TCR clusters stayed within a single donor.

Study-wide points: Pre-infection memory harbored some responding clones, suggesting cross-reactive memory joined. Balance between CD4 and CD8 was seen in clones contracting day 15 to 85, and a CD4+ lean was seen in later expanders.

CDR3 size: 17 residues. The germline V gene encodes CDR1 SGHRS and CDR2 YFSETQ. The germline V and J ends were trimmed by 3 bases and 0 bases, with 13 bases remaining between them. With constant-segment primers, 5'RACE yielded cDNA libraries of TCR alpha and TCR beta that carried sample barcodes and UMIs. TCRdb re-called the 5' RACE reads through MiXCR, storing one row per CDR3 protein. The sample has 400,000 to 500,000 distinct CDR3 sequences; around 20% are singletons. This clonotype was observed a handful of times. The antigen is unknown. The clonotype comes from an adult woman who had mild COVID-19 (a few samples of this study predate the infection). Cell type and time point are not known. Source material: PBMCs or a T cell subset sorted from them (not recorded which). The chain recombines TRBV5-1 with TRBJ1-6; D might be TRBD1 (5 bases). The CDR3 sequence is CASSSSAGSSYNSPLHF. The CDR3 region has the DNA TGCGCCAGCAGCTCTTCTGCAGGGAGCTCCTATAATTCACCCCTCCACTTT.